The present TCR beta chain was sequenced within a study of cytomegalovirus exposure and HLA in healthy donors (dated by TCRdb to 2017 to 2019). Study-level background: In an earlier analysis of under 600 of the donors, about 260 Gb of sequence data and 90 million to 130 million unique TCR beta sequences from roughly 200 million T cells were reported. About 310 gigabases of sequencing data and 70 million to 85 million unique TCR sequences were included in an early release covering around 600 HLA-typed donors. Among the roughly 400 genotyped donors, around 81% belonged to the genetic ancestry cluster associated with self-reported Caucasian donors. The aim of the study was to test whether cataloging public T cell receptors could identify signatures of past pathogen exposure. Using immunosequencing, the study profiled T cell repertoires from fewer than 700 subjects and related those repertoires to cytomegalovirus serostatus. Besides the first cohort of around 670 subjects, a separate validation cohort made up of 120 different subjects was used. To predict cytomegalovirus infection status, the study combined high-throughput TCR immunosequencing, statistical association of individual TCRs with disease status, and machine learning. To study patterns of TCR occurrence, a later analysis re-analyzed previously published TCR beta repertoires from more than 550 donors and added high-resolution HLA genotyping. Rather than using new phenotypic data, the later analysis identified candidate immune exposures from TCR beta sequences and from how often those sequences occurred across donors. In an earlier analysis of about 590 of the donors, high-throughput TCR beta sequencing was used to judge whether each TCR beta V gene segment behaved as functional or pseudogenic. Alongside the repertoire data, information on donor age, sex, ethnicity and CMV serostatus was compiled. In a later genetic analysis, genome-wide SNP genotypes for about 65% of the roughly 670 donors were used, and that subset was treated as a discovery cohort. Every repertoire in the discovery cohort had been generated on one and the same sequencing platform. HLA typing included class I and class II loci at four-digit resolution. Typing coverage varied by locus: roughly 629-640 donors for A, B, C, DRB1 and DQB1; approximately 520 for DQA1; approximately 570 for DPA1; more than 450 for DPB1. Several DR-DQ haplotypes were treated as single units for association and clustering because of strong linkage in the cohort. Among about 400 genotyped donors of the cohort, an average of approximately 200,000 unique TCR beta nucleotide sequences was sequenced per donor, of which 15% to 20% were non-productive.

The library was made by the immunoSEQ multiplex PCR assay. The multiplex PCR relied on a mix of 60 forward primers for TCR Vbeta segments and 13 reverse primers for TCR Jbeta segments. The CDR3 region of rearranged TCR beta genes was amplified from genomic DNA by a multiplex PCR assay. The amplified TCR beta libraries were sequenced on the Illumina HiSeq System as 87-base-pair reads. Per the authors' processing: In a later analysis, tens of millions of unique TCR beta chains were counted across the approximately 640 repertoires, and around 10 million of these chains were shared by at least two donors. To remove PCR and sequencing errors, raw reads were error-corrected and collapsed into unique sequences using a nearest-neighbor algorithm that merged closely related sequences. To assign V, D and J gene segments, CDR3 sequences were aligned to IMGT reference sequences. For a sequence to be retained, a match of at least six nucleotides to both a V gene segment and a J gene segment was required. Rearrangements were classified as productive when the CDR3 lacked stop codons and remained in frame with V and J, and all other rearrangements were classified as non-productive. Following IMGT convention, CDR3 was defined as the stretch from the second conserved V-encoded cysteine up to the conserved J-encoded phenylalanine. The earlier analysis of 450 to 750 of the donors excluded any sequence lacking an unambiguous match to a single V gene segment. In an earlier analysis of approximately 560 of the donors, a V segment was called functional when productive rearrangements were above 56.7%, and segregating when the standard deviation between donors exceeded 5%. A statistical classification framework was built to diagnose cytomegalovirus status from the catalog of TCR beta chain sequences. In a later analysis, TCR nucleotide sequences were compared against IMGT/GENE-DB human TR gene sequences so that V and J genes could be assigned. The TCRdist pipeline was used in a later analysis to assign CDR3 sequences and most-parsimonious VDJ recombination scenarios. In a later analysis, each TCR beta chain was defined by its CDR3 amino acid sequence together with its V-gene family, and reads lacking a unique V-gene family were excluded. A later analysis removed 450 to 600 highly shared, low-generation-probability nucleotide sequences to deal with suspected cross-contamination and a sequencing artifact. In a later analysis, a clonal expansion index for each public chain was calculated from normalized within-repertoire ranks of inferred template counts. In a later analysis, generation probabilities were computed with a VDJ recombination model fitted to out-of-frame rearrangements, and the resulting probabilities were checked against IGoR. Hypergeometric tests were used in a later analysis to score TCR-TCR, TCR-HLA and TCR-CMV co-occurrence, with a repertoire-size bias correction applied to the TCR pairs. In a later analysis, false discovery rates were estimated by permuting HLA or CMV assignments 20 times. In a later analysis, co-occurring TCRs were grouped with DBSCAN, and TCRdist sequence similarity was added when clustering was performed within HLA-allele-positive subsets. Repertoires with fewer than 30,000 or more than 120,000 public chains, plus five repertoires with anomalous nucleotide sharing, were excluded from co-occurrence clustering. Drawn from immuneACCESS, this table holds only the in-frame rearrangements with V and J called that TCRdb kept. Clones are partly lost; checked studies trace under half to an unresolved V gene and leave the rest unexplained. That table supplies the V and J calls and clone size; D and trimming were determined from the DNA. Per the sample table, the count is around 27,000 clones. The top ten constitute approximately 0.71% of the sample.

The cohort consisted of 650 to 700 healthy bone marrow donors. All cohort members were sampled while nominally healthy, although unrecorded immune exposures were likely present. The donor was CMV seronegative and belonged to the group of 380 or so seronegative cohort members. Every donor gave a peripheral blood sample, and the peripheral blood mononuclear cells from that sample were used for TCR beta sequencing. Genomic DNA extraction from the blood cell samples was performed with the Qiagen DNeasy Blood Extraction Kit. The paper as a whole reports these results and caveats: Most CMV-associated TCR beta chains appeared to be HLA-restricted in a later analysis, and the HLA associations seemed to be driven largely by CMV exposure. In the study, some 160 TCR beta chains were listed as associated with cytomegalovirus. Correlated functional status among segregating V segments might be attributable to linkage disequilibrium, but an unknown experimental factor could not be ruled out. According to a later analysis, TCR association rates differed among HLA loci, with DRB1 alleles showing the most associated TCRs and HLA-C alleles showing the fewest. The authors suggested that the approach could potentially be extended to other disease states and immunological phenotypes. A few of the identified cytomegalovirus-associated TCR beta chains were confirmed in vitro to be specific for cytomegalovirus antigens. The 87-base-pair reads could not distinguish some IMGT-functional V segments, including TRBV6-2 and TRBV6-3, so those segments were excluded. An association between a missense DCLRE1C variant and V-gene and J-gene trimming of TCR beta chains was found in a later genetic analysis and replicated in an independent cohort. Across donors, most TCR sequences were observed very rarely, whereas some public TCRs were present in many individuals. Broadly in line with IMGT annotations, most TCR beta V segments showed up in productive rearrangements about 87% or about 30% of the time in an earlier analysis of 587 of the donors. Fewer than 20 rarely observed V segments, including chromosome 9 orphons, were excluded from the earlier analysis of approximately 500 of the donors because counts were too low. Because HLA typing was unavailable for some donors at each locus, only the typed subset was used in association tests. According to a later genetic analysis, donors in an Asian-associated ancestry cluster had fewer N-insertions in productive TCRs than the approximately 630-donor mean. A group of highly shared sequence variants was considered likely to be a technical artifact of the sequencing pipeline. At a false discovery rate of 0.05, a later analysis linked fewer than 20,000 TCR beta sequences to specific HLA alleles. A further reported finding was that TCR beta sequences accurately predicted the HLA-A and HLA-B alleles for most subjects in the first cohort. Cytomegalovirus status was reported to be diagnosed by the classifier with high specificity and sensitivity in both the original and validation cohorts. Immune exposure information for the cohort was limited to CMV serostatus. Strong co-occurrence of HLA alleles, especially DR and DQ, made assigning TCR associations to individual alleles difficult. In a later analysis, HLA-associated TCR beta chains showed more clonal expansion and lower generation probabilities than non-associated chains that were equally common. Sequencing depth was assumed to be roughly uniform across donors in the presence/absence analyses, though that assumption may not hold. A later analysis reported that several top co-occurrence clusters appeared linked to parvovirus B19, influenza, CMV and Epstein-Barr virus. In this cohort, only TCR beta chains were sequenced, and detectable features were limited by the absence of alpha or paired-chain data.

With respect to this clone: Its antigen specificity is not known.

CDR1 and CDR2 (SEHNR, FQNEAQ) derive from the germline V gene (reference sequence). The cysteine opens and the phenylalanine closes a CDR3 of 15 amino acids. Just the 45-base CDR3 DNA is kept, in frame starting at base 1. V was cut back by 5 bases and J by 4 bases, leaving a gap of 17 bases between them. This TCR came from a man aged 30 to 45 in good health and CMV-seronegative. Sequencing was carried out using PBMCs. The rearrangement joined TRBV7-9 to TRBJ1-1, with TRBD1 tentatively as D gene (6 bases match). The bases read TGTGCCAGCAGCCCCAAGTGGAGGGGGGGCACTGAAGCTTTCTTT. Its product reads: CASSPKWRGGTEAFF.